The rows below give T cell receptor beta chains drawn from one sample of a study of blood T cell repertoires in COVID-19. The method was immunoSEQ multiplex PCR; TCRdb's version includes in-frame clones alone and lacks a portion of them. The sample has hundreds of thousands of clones; 87% are singletons. The sample was peripheral blood. Receptor source: a man aged 18 to 29 with active or convalescent COVID-19. Each CDR3 is given with its conserved first and last residue. D genes are given only for firm matches. Clone size, where shown, is once, few, many, or a class for clones that have expanded.

>TRBJ1-2|-|TRBV3-1/TRBV3-2|once|17
CASSQGDSALSNYGYTF
TGTGCCAGCAGCCAAGGCGACAGCGCCTTATCTAACTATGGCTACACCTTC
>TRBJ2-1|-|TRBV11-1|-|12
CASSLEANEQFF
TGTGCCAGCAGCTTAGAAGCCAATGAGCAGTTCTTC
>TRBJ2-5|TRBD2|TRBV24-1|-|16
CATSRGLAGGRETQYF
TGTGCCACCTCCCGCGGGCTAGCGGGTGGGAGAGAGACCCAGTACTTC
>TRBJ1-2|TRBD1|TRBV4-3|-|15
CASSQGPGQGLGYTF
TGCGCCAGCAGCCAAGGCCCGGGACAGGGTCTTGGCTACACCTTC
>TRBJ1-2|TRBD1|TRBV2|-|12
CASSDRGYGYTF
TGTGCCAGCAGCGACAGGGGCTATGGCTACACCTTC
>TRBJ1-3|-|TRBV7-2|-|15
CASSFRVSSGNTIYF
TGTGCCAGCAGCTTCCGGGTTTCATCTGGAAACACCATATATTTT
>TRBJ2-5|-|TRBV30|-|13
CAWSLGAWETQYF
TGTGCCTGGAGCTTGGGGGCTTGGGAGACCCAGTACTTC
>TRBJ2-7|-|TRBV6-5|-|13
CASRTFGSYEQYF
TGTGCCAGCAGGACTTTTGGCTCCTACGAGCAGTACTTC
>TRBJ2-5|TRBD1|TRBV12-5|-|16
CASGLGADTGGETQYF
TGTGCTAGTGGTTTGGGCGCGGACACAGGGGGGGAGACCCAGTACTTC
>TRBJ2-1|TRBD2|TRBV2|-|14
CARTSGSSYNEQFF
TGTGCCAGGACTAGCGGGAGCTCCTACAATGAGCAGTTCTTC
>TRBJ1-1|-|TRBV12-3/TRBV12-4|-|13
CASIRTGNTEAFF
TGTGCCAGCATTCGTACAGGGAACACTGAAGCTTTCTTT
>TRBJ1-2|TRBD1|TRBV9|-|16
CASSATTGGGHYGYTF
TGTGCCAGCAGCGCGACGACAGGGGGAGGTCACTATGGCTACACCTTC
>TRBJ1-4|-|TRBV5-1|-|16
CASSPHPAGVSEKLFF
TGCGCCAGCAGCCCCCACCCGGCAGGGGTGAGTGAAAAACTGTTTTTT
>TRBJ2-1|-|TRBV29-1|-|13
CSVRSNEYNEQFF
TGCAGCGTTCGGTCCAATGAGTACAATGAGCAGTTCTTC
>TRBJ1-2|-|TRBV6-5|-|16
CASSYRQGRGEDGYTF
TGTGCCAGCAGTTATAGGCAGGGGAGAGGCGAGGATGGCTACACCTTC
>TRBJ2-7|-|TRBV2|-|15
CASSEAQTGPYEQYF
TGTGCCAGCAGTGAAGCCCAGACAGGCCCCTACGAGCAGTACTTC
>TRBJ1-2|-|TRBV6-5|few|14
CASRKGGDSYGYTF
TGTGCCAGCAGGAAAGGAGGGGATAGCTATGGCTACACCTTC
>TRBJ1-2|-|TRBV5-6|-|14
CASSSQGSLVGYTF
TGTGCCAGCAGCTCCCAGGGGTCTTTGGTCGGCTACACCTTC
>TRBJ1-1|-|TRBV6-5|-|15
CASTNGGFGVPEAFF
TGTGCCAGCACCAACGGGGGATTTGGGGTCCCTGAAGCTTTCTTT
>TRBJ1-1|TRBD1|TRBV5-1|-|13
CASSQTGGRIAFF
TGCGCCAGCAGCCAAACAGGGGGTAGAATAGCTTTCTTT
>TRBJ1-5|-|TRBV2|-|15
CASRSTLGGGQPQHF
TGTGCCAGCAGGTCCACTTTGGGGGGTGGACAGCCCCAGCATTTT
>TRBJ1-3|TRBD1|TRBV5-4|-|16
CASSSRQGSTGNTIYF
TGTGCCAGCAGCTCGAGACAGGGGTCTACTGGAAACACCATATATTTT
>TRBJ1-1|-|TRBV7-3|-|13
CASSLARNTEAFF
TGTGCCAGCAGCTTAGCCAGAAACACTGAAGCTTTCTTT